The 22 T cell receptor beta chains given below trace back to one sample, sequenced in a study of blood T cell repertoires in COVID-19. Assay: immunoSEQ multiplex PCR; the TCRdb copy retains only in-frame clones and omits some. The table lists more than 85,000 clones, under 85% of them singletons. Material for sequencing was peripheral blood. All receptors come from a human donor in a cohort sampled during active COVID-19.

This clone was seen many times. The chain couples TRBV12-3 or TRBV12-4 to TRBJ2-2, with 7 bases fitting TRBD2. The V segment lost 3 bases and the J segment 7 bases; nucleotides outside the gene matches: 2. The length of the CDR3 is 13 residues. The chain's CDR3 is CASSLGGIGELFF. CDR3 bases: TGTGCCAGCAGTTTGGGGGGGATCGGGGAGCTGTTTTTT.

The chain uses TRBV15 and TRBJ1-1; D not resolved. Germline loops: CDR1 LNHNV, CDR2 YYDKDF (reference sequence). The CDR3 runs to 13 residues. V was clipped by 4 bases and J by 1 base, with 7 bases between them. The CDR3 is CATSISRNTEAFF. The CDR3, as DNA: TGTGCCACCAGCATAAGCCGGAACACTGAAGCTTTCTTT.

The gene calls are TRBV13 and TRBJ2-1; the match to TRBD1 covers 10 bases. Per germline, CDR1 PRHDT and CDR2 FYEKMQ (reference sequence). The length of the CDR3 is 19 residues. Unmatched junction bases numbered 15, after V lost 1 base and J lost 6 bases. The CDR3 DNA reads TGTGCCAGCAGCTTAGTCTGGACCCCGGGACAGGGGATCTCCAATGAGCAGTTCTTC. This gives the protein CASSLVWTPGQGISNEQFF. Combining the CDR3 with reference TRBV13 and TRBJ2-1 gives the whole variable domain AAGVIQSPRHLIKEKRETATLKCYPIPRHDTVYWYQQGPGQDPQFLISFYEKMQSDKGSIPDRFSAQQFSDYHSELNMSSLELGDSALYFCASSLVWTPGQGISNEQFFGPGTRLTVL.

V and J are TRBV4-3 and TRBJ2-1; 12 nucleotides align to TRBD2. CDR3 size: 16 residues. CDR1 LGHNA and CDR2 YSLEER come from the germline V gene. V lost 0 bases to trimming and J lost 4 bases; unmatched junction nucleotides: 1. The CDR3 sequence is CASSQDTSGGYNEQFF. The CDR3 DNA follows: TGCGCCAGCAGCCAAGATACTAGCGGGGGGTACAATGAGCAGTTCTTC.

The V call is TRBV4-2, the J call TRBJ1-2; the D gene is possibly TRBD1 (6 bases). The CDR3 totals 16 residues. CDR1 is LGHNA and CDR2 is YNFKEQ in the germline V gene. Trimming shortened V by 1 base and J by 2 bases, and 14 bases separated the two germline ends. Written as DNA, the CDR3 is TGTGCCAGCAGCCAAGGGATAAAGGGGGGGAACTATGGCTACACCTTC. This sequence encodes CASSQGIKGGNYGYTF.

This clone was observed a single time. The chain recombines TRBV5-5 with TRBJ1-2, with D possibly matching TRBD1 (6 bases). V was shortened by 0 bases and J by 5 bases, with 8 bases between the two germline ends. Germline CDR1 SGHKS, CDR2 YYEKEE (reference sequence). The CDR3 loop spans 13 amino acids. The chain's CDR3 is CASSLETGYGYTF. CDR3 nucleotide sequence: TGTGCCAGCAGCTTGGAAACAGGGTATGGCTACACCTTC. The complete variable domain, with remaining parts taken from reference TRBV5-5 and TRBJ1-2, reads DAGVTQSPTHLIKTRGQQVTLRCSPISGHKSVSWYQQVLGQGPQFIFQYYEKEERGRGNFPDRFSARQFPNYSSELNVNALLLGDSALYLCASSLETGYGYTFGSGTRLTVV.

The V gene is TRBV5-4, the J gene TRBJ2-7, with TRBD2 identical over 14 bases. From germline, CDR1 is SGHNT and CDR2 YYREEE (reference sequence). V lost 4 bases and J lost 7; bases outside the gene matches: 7. The CDR3 loop spans 15 amino acids. As DNA, the CDR3 is TGTGCCAGCAGCCGGGGACTAGCGGGAGAAAGTGAGCAGTACTTC. It codes for CASSRGLAGESEQYF. The full variable domain, in which reference TRBV5-4 and TRBJ2-7 provide the parts outside the CDR3, is ETGVTQSPTHLIKTRGQQVTLRCSSQSGHNTVSWYQQALGQGPQFIFQYYREEENGRGNFPPRFSGLQFPNYSSELNVNALELDDSALYLCASSRGLAGESEQYFGPGTRLTVT.

The genes are TRBV6-5 and TRBJ2-7; TRBD2 matches at 9 bases. This CDR3 has 15 residues. V lost 6 bases and J lost 7; bases outside the gene matches: 13. The germline V gene has CDR1 MNHEY and CDR2 SVGAGI. The CDR3 region is CASRTQGLAPVEQYF. The CDR3 DNA follows: TGTGCCAGCAGGACTCAGGGACTAGCTCCGGTGGAGCAGTACTTC.

The chain links TRBV11-3 to TRBJ2-2; D is uncertain. In germline, CDR1 is SGHNT, CDR2 YENEEA. V was shortened by 5 bases and J by 2 bases, with 15 bases between the two germline ends. The CDR3 length is 16 residues. CDR3 sequence (DNA): TGTGCCAGCAGCCGAGGCCGCCAGCTTAACACCGGGGAGCTGTTTTTT. This translates into CASSRGRQLNTGELFF.

V gene TRBV29-1 combines with J gene TRBJ1-1; no definite D call. CDR1 is SQVTM and CDR2 is ANQGSEA in the germline V gene. The CDR3 is made up of 14 amino acids. Trimming took 3 bases from V and 6 from J, leaving 17 bases between them. The CDR3 nucleotides are TGCAGCGTTGATGAAACTCGGGGTGGGTCTGAAGCTTTCTTT. It codes for CSVDETRGGSEAFF.

The chain is built from TRBV4-2 and TRBJ1-1; weak D call: TRBD1 (6 bases). CDR1 and CDR2 from the germline V gene are LGHNA and YNFKEQ. CDR3 length equals 15 residues. Trimming left V 0 bases short and J 3 bases short, with 11 bases between. CDR3 region: CASSQESQGYTEAFF. The DNA of the CDR3 is TGTGCCAGCAGCCAAGAGTCGCAGGGGTACACTGAAGCTTTCTTT.

The genes are TRBV7-2 and TRBJ1-2; tentative D call: TRBD1 (5 bases). V was cut by 2 bases and J by 3 bases, with 19 bases left in between. The CDR3 is made up of 17 amino acids. Germline V gene sequence: CDR1 SGHTA, CDR2 FQGNSA. CDR3 nucleotides: TGTGCCAGCAGCTTAACGCGTATGGCAGGGCGCGACTATGGCTACACCTTC. Translating gives CASSLTRMAGRDYGYTF. Based on the CDR3 plus reference TRBV7-2 and TRBJ1-2, the full variable domain is GAGVSQSPSNKVTEKGKDVELRCDPISGHTALYWYRQSLGQGLEFLIYFQGNSAPDKSGLPSDRFSAERTGGSVSTLTIQRTQQEDSAVYLCASSLTRMAGRDYGYTFGSGTRLTVV.

This chain joins TRBV9 and TRBJ2-7, with 9 bases that match TRBD1. The V and J ends lost 4 bases and 5 bases, in that order; junction bases with no gene match: 10. Germline V gene lookup returns CDR1 SGDLS and CDR2 YYNGEE. This CDR3 region has 15 residues. Here the CDR3 DNA reads TGTGCCAGCAGCCCCCCTCGGGACAGGGACGACGAGCAGTACTTC. Translation: CASSPPRDRDDEQYF.

The V gene is TRBV20-1, the J gene TRBJ1-2; D perhaps matches TRBD1 (5 bases). This CDR3 is built from 13 residues. V dropped 3 bases and J dropped 3 bases, with 11 bases sitting between them. The germline V gene encodes CDR1 DFQATT and CDR2 SNEGSKA (reference sequence). CDR3 nucleotides: TGCAGTGCTAGTTGGCAGGGCGACTATGGCTACACCTTC. It specifies CSASWQGDYGYTF.

J is TRBJ1-1 and V is TRBV20-1; a possible D gene is TRBD1 (6 bases). Trimming removed 3 bases from V and 6 bases from J, with 14 bases in between. Germline CDR1 and CDR2: DFQATT and SNEGSKA (reference sequence). This CDR3 has 13 residues. The CDR3 region is CSASAPGTSEAFF. The CDR3, as DNA: TGCAGTGCTAGTGCCCCCGGGACATCTGAAGCTTTCTTT.

This chain uses TRBV9 with TRBJ1-4, with 9 bases matching TRBD1. The junction had 5 bases not matched to a gene; V was cut back by 4 bases and J by 4 bases. This CDR3 comprises 15 residues. CDR1 and CDR2 (germline): SGDLS, YYNGEE. The CDR3 nucleotides are TGTGCCAGCAGCCTGGGGACAGGGAGTAATGAAAAACTGTTTTTT. Translated, it gives CASSLGTGSNEKLFF.

The rearrangement joins TRBV5-1 to TRBJ2-3, with D perhaps matching TRBD2 (6 bases). This CDR3 is 15 amino acids long. From germline, CDR1 is SGHRS and CDR2 YFSETQ. V shed 0 bases and J shed 3 bases, with 11 bases lying between them. The CDR3 here is CASSLEASETDTQYF. The CDR3 DNA sequence: TGCGCCAGCAGCTTGGAGGCTAGCGAGACAGATACGCAGTATTTT.

The chain uses TRBV10-3 and TRBJ1-1, with 10 bases lining up with TRBD1. The CDR3 is made up of 15 amino acids. Germline trimming cut 2 bases from V and 7 bases from J; bases unmatched to any gene: 7. Germline CDR1 is ENHRY and CDR2 is SYGVKD. CDR3 in amino acids: CAISERAGTGDEAFF. CDR3 nucleotide sequence: TGTGCCATCAGTGAGCGCGCCGGGACAGGGGATGAAGCTTTCTTT.

The chain recombines TRBV9 with TRBJ2-2, with TRBD2 matching 9 bases. With V trimmed by 6 bases and J by 3 bases, 6 bases remained unmatched. Germline CDR1 reads SGDLS; CDR2 reads YYNGEE. The CDR3 is 15 amino acids. The CDR3 DNA sequence: TGTGCCAGCACAAGGACTAGCGTTGACACCGGGGAGCTGTTTTTT. Amino acids: CASTRTSVDTGELFF.

The rearrangement uses TRBV6-2 or TRBV6-3 and TRBJ2-1; perhaps TRBD2 as D (6 bases). CDR3 length equals 12 residues. V lost 6 bases and J lost 15, with 18 bases in between. Germline V gene sequence: CDR1 MNHEY, CDR2 SVGEGT. CDR3 residues: CASSPTRGRRFF. CDR3 bases: TGTGCCAGCAGCCCCACGCGGGGTAGACGGTTCTTC.

This sequence joins TRBV28 and TRBJ2-5; the D gene is possibly TRBD2 (5 bases). Trimming cost V 4 bases and J 5 bases, with 14 bases left between them. Germline assignment: CDR1 MDHEN and CDR2 SYDVKM. This CDR3 contains 14 residues. The CDR3 is CASSSDSLGETQYF. DNA for the CDR3: TGTGCCAGCAGTTCGGACTCACTTGGGGAGACCCAGTACTTC. Full variable domain (rest looked up from reference TRBV28 and TRBJ2-5): DVKVTQSSRYLVKRTGEKVFLECVQDMDHENMFWYRQDPGLGLRLIYFSYDVKMKEKGDIPEGYSVSREKKERFSLILESASTNQTSMYLCASSSDSLGETQYFGPGTRLLVL.

The chain uses TRBV5-1 and TRBJ2-6, with D possibly TRBD1 on 6 matching bases. V was pared by 4 bases and J by 1 base, with 18 bases between. In germline, CDR1 is SGHRS, CDR2 YFSETQ. The CDR3 totals 18 residues. Here the CDR3 DNA reads TGCGCCAGCAGCCTATTTCGACAGGTGACTTCTGGGGCCAACGTCCTGACTTTC. It specifies CASSLFRQVTSGANVLTF.